Below, 30 T cell receptor beta chains from the same sample are listed, as sequenced in a study of CD8+CD57+ T cells in acquired aplastic anemia. The TCR beta profiling, which covered VDJ combination and CDR3 sequence, was carried out using genomic DNA as the template. TCRdb re-analysed the reads in MiXCR, keeping a single row per CDR3 protein. The sample includes 150,000 to 200,000 distinct CDR3 sequences, over 60% of them seen just once. The source material was sorted CD4+, CD8+, or CD8+CD57+ T cells (not recorded which) from PBMCs. The receptors were sampled from a human donor with severe aplastic anemia or a healthy control (not recorded which).

The gene calls are TRBV20-1 and TRBJ2-3; D is unresolved. V lost 0 bases, J lost 4 bases, and 11 bases lay in between. Germline V gene lookup returns CDR1 DFQATT and CDR2 SNEGSKA (reference sequence). The CDR3 loop spans 14 amino acids. In DNA form, the CDR3 reads TGCAGTGCTAGAGATACTGTGGGCGCAGATACGCAGTATTTT. Translating gives CSARDTVGADTQYF.

This clonotype was observed a handful of times. The conserved phenylalanine or tryptophan normally closing the CDR3 is absent here, so this likely arose from a read error. The chain employs TRBV12-5 and TRBJ2-1; 10 positions agree with TRBD2. This CDR3 comprises 15 residues. Germline V gene lookup returns CDR1 LGHNT and CDR2 FRNRAP. J was trimmed by 11 bases and V by 2 bases; bases with no gene match: 9. The CDR3 nucleotides are TGTGCTAGTGGTTTGCTAGCGGGGGCCCTAACTAAGCAGTTCCTC. It encodes CASGLLAGALTKQFL.

V gene TRBV19 combines with J gene TRBJ1-6; D is unclear. The CDR3 consists of 14 residues. Germline CDR1 LNHDA, CDR2 SQIVND (reference sequence). V lost 2 bases to trimming and J lost 9 bases, with 11 bases between them. The CDR3 protein is CASSIRGVGSPLHF. Written as DNA, the CDR3 is TGTGCCAGTAGTATACGGGGTGTTGGTTCACCCCTCCACTTT.

V usage is TRBV14 and J usage is TRBJ2-5, with 8 bases identical to TRBD2. Germline assignment: CDR1 SGHDN and CDR2 FVKESK. Germline trimming cut 0 bases from V and 0 bases from J; bases unmatched to any gene: 6. The CDR3 length is 17 residues. The CDR3 nucleotides are TGTGCCAGCAGCCAAGATGAGCGGGGGAGGTACCAAGAGACCCAGTACTTC. Protein: CASSQDERGRYQETQYF.

V is TRBV7-9 and J is TRBJ1-6; D not resolved. Germline CDR1 and CDR2: SEHNR and FQNEAQ (reference sequence). CDR3 length: 15 amino acids. With 7 bases removed from V and 7 bases from J, the gap between germline ends came to 17 bases. The CDR3, as DNA: TGTGCCAGCACCACCCGTCGTGTCGGGAATTCACCCCTCCACTTT. Residues: CASTTRRVGNSPLHF.

The chain employs TRBV20-1 and TRBJ2-1, with D hard to call. The CDR3 has 14 amino acids. CDR1 and CDR2 from the germline V gene are DFQATT and SNEGSKA (reference sequence). Trimming took off 5 bases at V and 3 bases at J, with 14 bases between the two ends. The CDR3 nucleotides are TGCAGTGCTTTCCGGGCCCCCGGCTACAATGAGCAGTTCTTC. Amino acids: CSAFRAPGYNEQFF.

This chain connects TRBV20-1 to TRBJ2-5; 7 nucleotides agree with TRBD2. Germline V CDR1 and CDR2: DFQATT, SNEGSKA (reference sequence). V shed 5 bases and J 4 bases; nucleotides not matched to a gene: 13. There are 15 residues in the CDR3. The CDR3 here is CSARVVGGRGETQYF. As DNA, the CDR3 is TGCAGTGCTCGGGTAGTCGGAGGGAGGGGAGAGACCCAGTACTTC.

This clonotype was found many times. At one boundary the junction diverges from the germline segment, which might be a read error. This rearrangement joins TRBV20-1 to TRBJ2-5; either TRBD1 or TRBD2 may fit D (6 bases each). The CDR3 is made up of 15 amino acids. CDR1 DFQATT and CDR2 SNEGSKA come from the germline V gene (reference sequence). The CDR3 DNA is TGCAGTGCTAGACACCGATGGGGGGCCCGAGAGACCCAGCACTTC. Protein: CSARHRWGARETQHF.

The V and J genes are TRBV3-1 and TRBJ1-1; no clear D. From germline, CDR1 is LGHDT and CDR2 YNNKEL (reference sequence). V dropped 0 bases and J dropped 6 bases, with 14 bases sitting between them. The CDR3 is 15 amino acids. The CDR3 reads CASSQDGMFRPEAFF. The CDR3 DNA is TGTGCCAGCAGCCAAGATGGGATGTTTCGCCCTGAAGCTTTCTTT.

Comments on this clonotype: One junction end disagrees with the germline gene, perhaps due to a read error. V gene TRBV10-3 combines with J gene TRBJ2-7; TRBD1 aligns across 7 bases. The CDR3 has 16 residues. CDR1 and CDR2 from the germline V gene are ENHRY and SYGVKD. This CDR3 reads CASSYTRQGHSYEQYF. As DNA, the CDR3 is TGTGCCAGCAGTTACACGAGACAGGGACATTCCTACGAGCAGTACTTC.

The chain combines TRBV7-6 with TRBJ2-5, with 8 bases fitting TRBD2. The CDR3 loop spans 16 amino acids. Germline-derived CDR1 and CDR2 are SGHVS and FNYEAQ. Trimming removed 6 bases from V and 0 bases from J; junction bases left unmatched: 9. CDR3 nucleotide sequence: TGTGCCAGCAGATTACACAGGACTAGCTACCAAGAGACCCAGTACTTC. This codes for CASRLHRTSYQETQYF.

The chain couples TRBV5-1 to TRBJ2-7; TRBD1 agrees at 8 bases. Germline V CDR1 and CDR2: SGHRS, YFSETQ. Losses at the gene ends were 0 bases for V and 5 bases for J; bases not matched to a gene: 4. The CDR3 is made up of 14 amino acids. In DNA form, the CDR3 reads TGCGCCAGCAGCTTGGGGGACAGGCCCGACGAGCAGTACTTC. It translates to CASSLGDRPDEQYF.

Regarding this clonotype: Just one base apart from a much larger clone, this may be a read error. This chain uses TRBV6-1 with TRBJ1-1; TRBD1 matches 11 bases. The length of the CDR3 is 14 residues. The junction had 6 bases not matched to a gene; V was cut back by 7 bases and J by 5 bases. Germline CDR1 reads MNHNS; CDR2 reads SASEGT. The DNA for the CDR3 is TGTGCCAGCATAAACGGACAGGGGGCGACTGAAGCTTTCTTT. Residues: CASINGQGATEAFF.

Turning to this clonotype: A junction end diverges from the germline sequence, so it may reflect a read error. The chain has TRBV2 and TRBJ1-2; a possible D gene is TRBD1 (5 bases). The CDR3 loop spans 13 amino acids. The germline V gene has CDR1 SNHLY and CDR2 FYNNEI. CDR3 DNA: TGTGCCAGCCTACTAGGGTGGGACTATGACTACACCTTC. This gives the protein CASLLGWDYDYTF.

This chain links TRBV2 with TRBJ2-1; 13 bases fit TRBD2. This CDR3 is built from 17 residues. Germline values: CDR1 SNHLY, CDR2 FYNNEI. The V segment lost 5 bases and the J segment 3 bases; nucleotides outside the gene matches: 7. The CDR3 region has the DNA TGTGCCAGCAGTTTCTCAGGACTAGCGGGGGTCTACAATGAGCAGTTCTTC. Encoded protein: CASSFSGLAGVYNEQFF.

The V and J genes are TRBV12-3 or TRBV12-4 and TRBJ1-6; no clear D. The CDR3 totals 13 residues. Trimming removed 3 bases at V and 4 bases at J, with 4 bases between. The CDR3 DNA is TGTGCCAGCAGTTTGCCTTATAATTCACCCCTCCACTTT. This translates into CASSLPYNSPLHF.

This clonotype has only a few counts. The rearrangement uses TRBV7-9 and TRBJ1-6; maybe TRBD1 (6 bases). The germline V gene has CDR1 SEHNR and CDR2 FQNEAQ (reference sequence). This CDR3 contains 16 residues. The V end lost 5 bases, the J end lost 4 bases, and 15 bases lay between the germline ends. The CDR3 coding sequence is TGTGCCAGCAGCCCCAGCGCCGGACAGTATAATTCACCCCTCCACTTT. It encodes CASSPSAGQYNSPLHF.

V usage is TRBV2 and J usage is TRBJ1-2, with TRBD1 identical over 7 bases. Germline CDR1 is SNHLY and CDR2 is FYNNEI. This CDR3 comprises 11 residues. After removal of 7 bases from V and 6 bases from J, the junction contained 2 bases not matched to a gene. The CDR3 reads CASTGGHGYTF. The CDR3 DNA reads as TGTGCCAGCACAGGGGGGCATGGCTACACCTTC. The full variable domain, its missing parts supplied by reference TRBV2 and TRBJ1-2, is EPEVTQTPSHQVTQMGQEVILRCVPISNHLYFYWYRQILGQKVEFLVSFYNNEISEKSEIFDDQFSVERPDGSNFTLKIRSTKLEDSAMYFCASTGGHGYTFGSGTRLTVV.

On this clonotype: A junction end diverges from the germline sequence, so it may reflect a read error. This chain joins TRBV28 and TRBJ2-7; 9 nucleotides align to TRBD2. CDR1 is MDHEN and CDR2 is SYDVKM in the germline V gene. The CDR3 extends over 16 amino acids. CDR3 sequence: CTSSPTLAGVSYEQYF. DNA of the CDR3: TGTACCAGCAGTCCAACTTTAGCGGGGGTCTCTTACGAGCAGTACTTC. The entire variable domain, with the rest obtained from reference TRBV28 and TRBJ2-7, is as follows: DVKVTQSSRYLVKRTGEKVFLECVQDMDHENMFWYRQDPGLGLRLIYFSYDVKMKEKGDIPEGYSVSREKKERFSLILESASTNQTSMYLCTSSPTLAGVSYEQYFGPGTRLTVT.

V gene TRBV19 combines with J gene TRBJ2-5, with D maybe TRBD2 (7 bases). Trimming shortened V by 5 bases and J by 2 bases, and 15 bases separated the two germline ends. Germline lookup yields CDR1 LNHDA and CDR2 SQIVND (reference sequence). The CDR3 has 15 residues. The chain's CDR3 is CASSPAGARQETQYF. CDR3 sequence (DNA): TGTGCCAGTAGTCCGGCGGGGGCGAGGCAAGAGACCCAGTACTTC.

There are many counts of this clonotype. The CDR3 spells CAAGRRSSYEQYF. Written as DNA, the CDR3 is TGTGCAGCGGGGCGGAGGAGCTCCTACGAGCAGTACTTC. The rearrangement joins TRBV2 to TRBJ2-7, with 7 bases matching TRBD2. This CDR3 contains 13 residues. CDR1 is SNHLY and CDR2 is FYNNEI in the germline V gene. Looking up the rest from reference TRBV2 and TRBJ2-7 gives the full variable domain: EPEVTQTPSHQVTQMGQEVILRCVPISNHLYFYWYRQILGQKVEFLVSFYNNEISEKSEIFDDQFSVERPDGSNFTLKIRSTKLEDSAMYFCAAGRRSSYEQYFGPGTRLTVT.

This clonotype was found a few times. The chain recombines TRBV13 with TRBJ1-4; TRBD1 might be the D (6 bases). V lost 5 bases, J lost 8 bases, and 15 bases lay in between. CDR3 length: 14 residues. Germline CDR1 reads PRHDT; CDR2 reads FYEKMQ (reference sequence). The CDR3 loop reads CASSHTGFEEKLFF. CDR3 nucleotide sequence: TGTGCCAGCAGCCACACAGGGTTTGAGGAAAAACTGTTTTTT.

The V and J genes are TRBV7-2 and TRBJ2-7, with 7 positions matching TRBD2. The CDR3 is 15 amino acids. Germline V gene data show CDR1 as SGHTA and CDR2 as FQGNSA. The ends lost 0 bases at V and 6 bases at J; junction bases unmatched: 8. The DNA of the CDR3 is TGTGCCAGCAGCTTAGCCGGGACGGGAGGAATCGAGCAGTACTTC. It encodes CASSLAGTGGIEQYF.

This clonotype occurred a few times. This chain connects TRBV7-2 to TRBJ2-5; D is perhaps TRBD1 or TRBD2 (7 bases each). The V and J ends lost 2 bases and 5 bases respectively, with 15 bases between them. The CDR3 runs to 15 residues. The germline gives CDR1 SGHTA, CDR2 FQGNSA. The CDR3 region is CASSLRRGGAETQYF. CDR3 nucleotides: TGTGCCAGCAGCTTACGCAGGGGGGGAGCGGAGACCCAGTACTTC.

This clonotype was detected only once. The chain has TRBV7-3 and TRBJ2-5; D unclear. The V gene's germline CDR1 is SGHTA and CDR2 FQGTGA. The CDR3 loop spans 13 amino acids. Trimming cost V 0 bases and J 2 bases, with 4 bases left between them. This CDR3 reads CASSLTPQETQYF. CDR3 sequence (DNA): TGTGCCAGCAGCTTAACCCCGCAAGAGACCCAGTACTTC.

Concerning this clonotype itself: The junction departs from the called germline gene at one end, perhaps through a read error. The gene calls are TRBV7-6 and TRBJ2-5; no clear D. CDR3 length: 16 residues. Germline V gene lookup returns CDR1 SGHVS and CDR2 FNYEAQ. CDR3 residues: CASSLGSWPIQGTQYF. DNA of the CDR3: TGTGCCAGCAGCTTAGGTTCTTGGCCCATACAAGGGACCCAGTACTTC.

This clonotype is a singleton in its sample. The rearrangement links TRBV12-3 or TRBV12-4 to TRBJ2-3; 14 positions match TRBD2. This CDR3 contains 16 residues. With V trimmed by 3 bases and J by 8 bases, 7 bases remained unmatched. The CDR3 reads CASSFGLGTSGSTQYF. The CDR3 nucleotides are TGTGCCAGCAGTTTTGGTTTGGGGACTAGCGGGAGTACGCAGTATTTT.

The table lists this clonotype with many counts. V is TRBV5-1 and J is TRBJ1-1, with D unclear. V dropped 7 bases and J dropped 0 bases, with 7 bases sitting between them. CDR1 is SGHRS and CDR2 is YFSETQ in the germline V gene. The length of the CDR3 is 12 residues. CDR3 in amino acids: CASGRVNTEAFF. In DNA form, the CDR3 reads TGCGCCAGCGGCCGGGTGAACACTGAAGCTTTCTTT.

This sequence joins TRBV12-3 or TRBV12-4 and TRBJ2-1; D is unclear. The length of the CDR3 is 13 residues. Trimming shortened V by 4 bases and J by 9 bases, and 13 bases separated the two germline ends. The CDR3: CASSWTTAGEQFF. The CDR3, as DNA: TGTGCCAGCAGTTGGACGACGGCAGGTGAGCAGTTCTTC.

The rearrangement links TRBV10-3 to TRBJ2-3; D gene unclear. This CDR3 spans 18 amino acids. CDR1 is ENHRY and CDR2 is SYGVKD in the germline V gene. V was pared by 0 bases and J by 0 bases, with 16 bases between. CDR3 sequence (DNA): TGTGCCATCAGTGAGTCGGCAATTTTGACCCCTAGCACAGATACGCAGTATTTT. This codes for CAISESAILTPSTDTQYF.